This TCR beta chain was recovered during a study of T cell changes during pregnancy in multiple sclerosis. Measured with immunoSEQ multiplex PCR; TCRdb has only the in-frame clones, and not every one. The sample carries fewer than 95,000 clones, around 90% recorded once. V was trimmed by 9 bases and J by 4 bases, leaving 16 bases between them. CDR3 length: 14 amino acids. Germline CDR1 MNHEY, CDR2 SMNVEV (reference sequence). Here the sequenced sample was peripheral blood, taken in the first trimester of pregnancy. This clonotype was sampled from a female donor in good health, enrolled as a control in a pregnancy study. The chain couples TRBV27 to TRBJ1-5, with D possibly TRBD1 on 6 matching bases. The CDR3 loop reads CASSSRGGNQPQHF. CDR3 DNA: TGTGCCAGTTCCTCCAGGGGTGGAAATCAGCCCCAGCATTTT.